This paragraph covers one T cell receptor beta chain sequence. Some clones are missing from TCRdb's copy, which holds only in-frame ones; the method was immunoSEQ multiplex PCR. The repertoire consists of 190,000 or so clones, with about 85% occurring once and the leading ten covering about 9.4%. This specimen comes from a study of blood T cell repertoires in COVID-19. The CDR3 runs 13 residues. Germline V CDR1 and CDR2: KGHSH, LQKENI. Trimming took off 10 bases at V and 5 bases at J, with 14 bases between the two ends. The rearrangement uses TRBV18 and TRBJ1-4; no definite D call. Material for sequencing was peripheral blood. The TCR comes from a woman of 80 years or more with acute or convalescent COVID-19. The CDR3 is CATTGEINEKLFF. The CDR3 DNA follows: TGTGCCACCACCGGAGAGATCAATGAAAAACTGTTTTTT.